One sample yielded the 5 T cell receptor beta chains listed below, sequenced in a study of T-cell reconstitution after alpha-beta-depleted transplantation in children. The TCRbeta library incorporated unique molecular identifiers. TCRdb called the PCR reads again in MiXCR, with one record for every CDR3 protein. Of a few hundred thousand distinct CDR3 sequences listed, approximately 30% are singletons. The specimen was PBMCs, collected before TCRalphabeta/CD19-depleted stem cell transplant. These TCRs come from a boy under three years old with Wiskott-Aldrich syndrome, due to receive a stem cell transplant.

This clonotype was observed a handful of times. The chain employs TRBV11-2 and TRBJ2-3; no reliable D call. This CDR3 has 15 residues. Trimming took 1 base from V and 0 from J, leaving 8 bases between them. Germline V gene lookup returns CDR1 SGHAT and CDR2 FQNNGV. The CDR3 DNA follows: TGTGCCAGCAGCTTAGTTTTGGGGAGCACAGATACGCAGTATTTT. Encoded protein: CASSLVLGSTDTQYF.

This clonotype was observed a few times. The genes are TRBV15 and TRBJ2-7; 12 bases map to TRBD2. Per the germline V gene, CDR1 is LNHNV and CDR2 is YYDKDF (reference sequence). The CDR3 totals 14 residues. J gave up 9 bases and V 4 bases, and 7 bases lay outside the gene matches. In nucleotides, the CDR3 is TGTGCCACCAGCACCAGGACTAGCGGGATAGTGCAGTACTTC. It is translated as CATSTRTSGIVQYF.

This clonotype was counted only a few times. The chain couples TRBV15 to TRBJ2-5; D not certain. Trimming shortened V by 1 base and J by 0 bases, and 6 bases separated the two germline ends. The germline V gene encodes CDR1 LNHNV and CDR2 YYDKDF (reference sequence). The CDR3 totals 14 residues. Here the CDR3 reads CATSRAVYQETQYF. The CDR3 DNA is TGTGCCACCAGCAGAGCAGTGTACCAAGAGACCCAGTACTTC.

This clonotype showed up just a few times. This chain links TRBV29-1 with TRBJ2-5, with D perhaps matching TRBD1 or TRBD2 (5 bases each). Looked up from germline, CDR1 is SQVTM and CDR2 is ANQGSEA. CDR3 length equals 12 residues. V was shortened by 5 bases and J by 2 bases, with 9 bases between the two germline ends. The CDR3 here is CSVWWGQETQYF. The CDR3 region has the DNA TGCAGCGTTTGGTGGGGGCAAGAGACCCAGTACTTC.

The V call is TRBV20-1, the J call TRBJ1-2; 8 bases line up with TRBD1. The V and J ends lost 1 base and 8 bases, in that order; junction bases with no gene match: 6. The CDR3 runs to 13 residues. The V gene's germline CDR1 is DFQATT and CDR2 SNEGSKA (reference sequence). For the CDR3, the DNA is TGCAGTGCTAGAGTTGGGACAGGCGGAGGCTACACCTTC. Protein product: CSARVGTGGGYTF.